The text below deals with one T cell receptor (beta chain). As originally analysed: The authors estimated nucleated cell counts from reference gene primer amplification. TCRdb's table, derived via immunoSEQ multiplex PCR, lists solely in-frame clones and lacks some. V and J calls and clone size are given by that table; D and trimming were obtained from the DNA. The sample has around 30,000 clones, around 77% seen once; the top ten hold about a sixth. These data originate in a study of blood T cell repertoires in COVID-19. Study-wide background: Italy, Spain and the United States were the sources of the convalescent and acute COVID-19 samples. T cells, B-cell-depleted T cells, or PBMCs supplied cDNA or gDNA.

The sequence derives from a human donor in a cohort sampled during active COVID-19. Sequenced material: peripheral blood.

The CDR3 DNA follows: TGTGCCAGCAGTGACCGCGGGGGGGCCACCATCTCTGGGGCCAACGTCCTGACTTTC. Translated, it gives CASSDRGGATISGANVLTF. J is TRBJ2-6 and V is TRBV2; 9 bases agree with TRBD2. CDR1 and CDR2 from the germline V gene are SNHLY and FYNNEI. V lost 3 bases to trimming and J lost 0 bases; unmatched junction nucleotides: 9. The CDR3 totals 19 residues.